These 24 T cell receptor beta chains originate from one sample sequenced in a study of Graves' ophthalmopathy and Graves' hyperthyroidism. The TCR beta CDR3 regions underwent amplification from RNA transcripts. Investigators did first-round RT-PCR with HTBI primers, then second-round multiplex PCR. MiXCR, applied by TCRdb to the multiplex PCR reads, yields one record per CDR3 protein. The sample lists approximately 410,000 distinct CDR3 sequences, 15% to 17% occurring once. The specimen was peripheral blood. The receptor source for this set is a woman between 18 and 29 years old with stable Graves' hyperthyroidism.

This clonotype was detected ten times or more. The chain uses TRBV28 and TRBJ2-5, with 9 nucleotides matching TRBD1. The V gene end was trimmed by 10 bases and the J gene end by 5 bases; junction bases not matched to a gene: 11. This CDR3 is built from 14 residues. Germline CDR1 is MDHEN and CDR2 is SYDVKM. CDR3 nucleotide sequence: TGTGCCACTTACCGGGACAGGGTTGAGGAGACCCAGTACTTC. Residues: CATYRDRVEETQYF. Looking up the rest from reference TRBV28 and TRBJ2-5 gives the full variable domain: DVKVTQSSRYLVKRTGEKVFLECVQDMDHENMFWYRQDPGLGLRLIYFSYDVKMKEKGDIPEGYSVSREKKERFSLILESASTNQTSMYLCATYRDRVEETQYFGPGTRLLVL.

This clonotype was seen ten or more times. This chain links TRBV6-5 with TRBJ2-5, with TRBD2 matching 9 bases. The V gene's germline CDR1 is MNHEY and CDR2 SVGAGI. CDR3 length: 14 amino acids. V dropped 2 bases and J dropped 5; count of bases not matched to a gene: 3. The CDR3 nucleotides are TGTGCCAGCAGTTACGGCGGGGGGGCGGAGACCCAGTACTTC. Translation gives CASSYGGGAETQYF.

In its sample, this clonotype was seen many times. The rearrangement uses TRBV13 and TRBJ2-7; no reliable D call. The germline V and J ends were trimmed by 0 bases and 4 bases, with 7 bases remaining between them. Germline V lookup: CDR1 PRHDT, CDR2 FYEKMQ (reference sequence). There are 13 residues in the CDR3. The CDR3 DNA reads as TGTGCCAGCAGCTTAGGGGACGGTTACGAGCAGTACTTC. It yields the protein CASSLGDGYEQYF.

This clonotype was counted at least ten times. This chain uses TRBV11-2 with TRBJ1-1; D may be TRBD1 (6 bases). Germline V gene data show CDR1 as SGHAT and CDR2 as FQNNGV. This CDR3 has 17 amino acids. The ends were cut back, 3 bases at V and 2 bases at J, with 19 bases in the middle. CDR3 loop: CASSFSGGRSSNTEAFF. CDR3 coding DNA: TGTGCCAGCAGCTTTTCCGGGGGGCGTAGTAGCAACACTGAAGCTTTCTTT.

The genes are TRBV6-1 and TRBJ1-2, with D perhaps TRBD1 (5 bases). CDR1 MNHNS and CDR2 SASEGT come from the germline V gene. Between the trimmed V and J ends, which lost 6 bases and 6 bases, there was a span of 17 bases. The CDR3 covers 14 residues. The CDR3 DNA reads TGTGCCAGCAGCGGACACATACGGGAGGATGGCTACACCTTC. Translating gives CASSGHIREDGYTF.

The rearrangement links TRBV20-1 to TRBJ2-2; 10 bases fit TRBD2. J lost 1 base, V lost 1 base, and 6 bases had no gene match. Germline values: CDR1 DFQATT, CDR2 SNEGSKA (reference sequence). This CDR3 contains 17 residues. The CDR3 loop is CSARGLAGAQNTGELFF. CDR3 DNA: TGCAGTGCTAGAGGGCTAGCGGGGGCCCAGAACACCGGGGAGCTGTTTTTT.

This clonotype was counted a few times. The CDR3 region is CASSYSPTGQSPLHF. Here the CDR3 DNA reads TGCGCCAGCAGCTACTCCCCCACCGGTCAATCACCCCTCCACTTT. This chain links TRBV4-1 with TRBJ1-6; no reliable D call. The V gene's germline CDR1 is MGHRA and CDR2 YSYEKL. The CDR3 covers 15 residues. V was trimmed by 5 bases and J by 10 bases, leaving 18 bases between them.

This clonotype was recorded at least ten times. The chain recombines TRBV6-2 or TRBV6-3 with TRBJ1-1; no clear D gene. This CDR3 comprises 11 residues. The germline V gene has CDR1 MNHEY and CDR2 SVGEGT. The V end lost 6 bases, the J end lost 5 bases, and 7 bases lay between the germline ends. The CDR3 bases are TGTGCCAGCAGGGGTGGTACTGAAGCTTTCTTT. The encoded protein is CASRGGTEAFF.

This clonotype has more than one count but fewer than ten. This chain joins TRBV3-1 and TRBJ2-4; D gene uncertain. Germline assignment: CDR1 LGHDT and CDR2 YNNKEL (reference sequence). The CDR3 runs to 14 residues. The V and J ends lost 5 bases and 0 bases respectively, with 8 bases between them. CDR3 bases: TGTGCCAGCAGCTCCAGTCTAGCCAAAAACATTCAGTACTTC. It specifies CASSSSLAKNIQYF.

This clonotype has at least ten counts. The chain couples TRBV4-1 to TRBJ1-2; weak D call: TRBD1 (5 bases). Between the trimmed V and J ends, which lost 4 bases and 1 base, there was a span of 16 bases. The germline V gene has CDR1 MGHRA and CDR2 YSYEKL. This CDR3 has 16 amino acids. DNA of the CDR3: TGCGCCAGCAGCCCGATTTCGGGGCGATTTAACTATGGCTACACCTTC. Residues: CASSPISGRFNYGYTF.

This clonotype showed up many times. The chain employs TRBV6-4 and TRBJ2-2; D gene ambiguous. This CDR3 spans 13 amino acids. CDR1 is MRHNA, CDR2 SNTAGT, per germline. Trimming pared 4 bases from V and 2 bases from J, leaving 5 bases between. CDR3 DNA: TGTGCCAGCAGTGGGGGTAACACCGGGGAGCTGTTTTTT. It specifies CASSGGNTGELFF.

This clonotype was counted at least ten times. The V and J genes are TRBV7-6 and TRBJ2-7; TRBD1 matches 8 bases. Germline CDR1 SGHVS, CDR2 FNYEAQ. After removal of 4 bases from V and 7 bases from J, the junction contained 6 bases not matched to a gene. This CDR3 has 13 residues. The chain's CDR3 is CASSSGRGREQYF. The CDR3 DNA follows: TGTGCCAGCAGCTCCGGCAGGGGGCGGGAGCAGTACTTC.

The sample holds many counts of this clonotype. The rearrangement joins TRBV10-3 to TRBJ1-3; no clear D. Trimming pared 5 bases from V and 0 bases from J, leaving 8 bases between. Germline CDR1 ENHRY, CDR2 SYGVKD. The CDR3 is made up of 14 amino acids. CDR3 DNA sequence: TGTGCCATCAGTACACCTAACTCTGGAAACACCATATATTTT. The encoded protein is CAISTPNSGNTIYF.

This clonotype was observed a handful of times. J is TRBJ1-5 and V is TRBV5-5, with D perhaps matching TRBD1 (5 bases). The V and J ends lost 0 bases and 5 bases respectively, with 9 bases between them. Germline lookup yields CDR1 SGHKS and CDR2 YYEKEE (reference sequence). The CDR3 is 14 residues long. For the CDR3, the DNA is TGTGCCAGCAGCTTGGGTGACAGAGATCAGCCCCAGCATTTT. It translates to CASSLGDRDQPQHF.

This clonotype has at least ten counts. This rearrangement joins TRBV7-6 to TRBJ2-5; TRBD2 aligns across 12 bases. CDR1 SGHVS and CDR2 FNYEAQ come from the germline V gene. V gave up 3 bases and J gave up 6 bases; unmatched junction bases: 5. There are 15 residues in the CDR3. CDR3 sequence (DNA): TGTGCCAGCAGCTTGACTAGCGGGGGTTTAAAGACCCAGTACTTC. It encodes CASSLTSGGLKTQYF.

The sample holds many counts of this clonotype. The chain links TRBV6-2 or TRBV6-3 to TRBJ1-1, with 7 bases identical to TRBD1. V shed 3 bases and J 3 bases; nucleotides not matched to a gene: 16. The germline gives CDR1 MNHEY, CDR2 SVGEGT. CDR3 length equals 18 residues. The CDR3 DNA reads TGTGCCAGCAGTTATCATCGGAGACAGGGACGAAGAGACACTGAAGCTTTCTTT. This translates into CASSYHRRQGRRDTEAFF.

This clonotype was observed at least ten times. The V and J genes are TRBV27 and TRBJ2-7; the D gene is possibly TRBD2 (7 bases). Trimming cost V 4 bases and J 4 bases, with 14 bases left between them. The CDR3 has 14 amino acids. Per the germline V gene, CDR1 is MNHEY and CDR2 is SMNVEV (reference sequence). The CDR3 bases are TGTGCCAGCAGTTGGAGGGGGGGCTGGTACGAGCAGTACTTC. Encoded protein: CASSWRGGWYEQYF.

This clonotype came up many times. This chain joins TRBV7-2 and TRBJ2-4; D uncertain. V was trimmed by 5 bases and J by 8 bases, leaving 16 bases between them. Germline V gene data show CDR1 as SGHTA and CDR2 as FQGNSA. The CDR3 runs to 14 residues. Here the CDR3 DNA reads TGTGCCAGCAGCCAAGACGGGCCGGCGGACATTCAGTACTTC. It specifies CASSQDGPADIQYF.

This clonotype has a count of ten or more. J is TRBJ2-7 and V is TRBV5-5; 7 nucleotides agree with TRBD1. V lost 0 bases and J lost 5; bases outside the gene matches: 8. CDR1 is SGHKS, CDR2 YYEKEE, per germline (reference sequence). The CDR3 is 15 residues long. CDR3 amino acids: CASSLGLTGVDEQYF. CDR3 coding DNA: TGTGCCAGCAGCTTGGGGTTAACAGGGGTGGACGAGCAGTACTTC.

This clonotype was counted between two and nine times. This chain links TRBV19 with TRBJ1-1; the D gene is possibly TRBD1 (6 bases). The ends were cut back, 3 bases at V and 6 bases at J, with 8 bases in the middle. CDR1 and CDR2 (germline): LNHDA, SQIVND (reference sequence). The CDR3 loop spans 12 amino acids. CDR3 nucleotides: TGTGCCAGTAGTATGGAGGGGGCTGAAGCTTTCTTT. This encodes CASSMEGAEAFF.

This clonotype was seen just once. The rearrangement links TRBV25-1 to TRBJ1-2; no reliable D call. Deletions cut 0 bases from V and 8 bases from J, with 7 bases between. The CDR3 length is 12 residues. Germline CDR1 MGHDK, CDR2 SYGVNS. CDR3 region: CASSEYPIGYTF. The CDR3 DNA is TGTGCCAGCAGTGAATATCCTATAGGCTACACCTTC.

This chain links TRBV27 with TRBJ2-5, with D possibly matching TRBD2 (5 bases). Germline CDR1 reads MNHEY; CDR2 reads SMNVEV (reference sequence). The ends were cut back, 5 bases at V and 1 base at J, with 14 bases in the middle. CDR3 size: 15 residues. The CDR3 DNA reads as TGTGCCAGCAGTCCCCAGAGAGGAGGCCAAGAGACCCAGTACTTC. This gives the protein CASSPQRGGQETQYF.

This clonotype has more than one count but fewer than ten. This chain connects TRBV12-3 or TRBV12-4 to TRBJ2-4; 7 bases are a match to TRBD2. V lost 5 bases, J lost 4 bases, and 5 bases stayed unmatched. The CDR3 is 14 residues long. The CDR3 region is CASSNPGGKNIQYF. DNA of the CDR3: TGTGCCAGCAGTAACCCCGGGGGGAAAAACATTCAGTACTTC.

This clonotype was observed many times. This chain links TRBV6-1 with TRBJ1-2; D gene unclear. The CDR3 extends over 12 amino acids. The germline CDR1 and CDR2 sequences are MNHNS and SASEGT. Trimming pared 0 bases from V and 5 bases from J, leaving 4 bases between. CDR3 in DNA: TGTGCCAGCAGTGAAGCGTTGTATGGCTACACCTTC. Its translation is CASSEALYGYTF.